This T cell receptor (beta chain) is from a study of blood T cell repertoires in COVID-19. Study context: The samples span acute and convalescent COVID-19 from the United States, Italy and Spain.

Germline V gene lookup returns CDR1 KGHSH and CDR2 LQKENI. V was pared by 3 bases and J by 5 bases, with 10 bases between. The CDR3 covers 13 residues. The assay was immunoSEQ multiplex PCR, and TCRdb's table has in-frame clones only and misses some. The sample holds 100,000 to 150,000 clones; 80% to 85% are singletons and the top ten take about 1.5%. The sequence derives from a man aged 55 to 70 with acute or convalescent COVID-19. The chain carries TRBV18 and TRBJ2-5, with D unclear. Input material: peripheral blood. The CDR3 reads CASSPTPRETQYF. In DNA, the CDR3 is TGTGCCAGCTCACCCACCCCGCGGGAGACCCAGTACTTC.